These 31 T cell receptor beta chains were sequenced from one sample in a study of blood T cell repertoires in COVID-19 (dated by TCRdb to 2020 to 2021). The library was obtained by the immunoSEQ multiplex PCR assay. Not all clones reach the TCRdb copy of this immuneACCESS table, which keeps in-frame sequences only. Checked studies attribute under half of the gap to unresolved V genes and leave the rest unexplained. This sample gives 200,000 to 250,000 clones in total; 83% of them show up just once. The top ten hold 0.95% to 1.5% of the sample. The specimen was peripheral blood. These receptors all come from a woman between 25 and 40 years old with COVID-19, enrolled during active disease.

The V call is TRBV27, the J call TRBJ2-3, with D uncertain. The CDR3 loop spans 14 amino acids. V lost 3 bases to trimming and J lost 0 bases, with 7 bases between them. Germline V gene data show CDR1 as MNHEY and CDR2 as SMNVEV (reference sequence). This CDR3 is CASSFRPSTDTQYF. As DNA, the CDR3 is TGTGCCAGCAGTTTCAGGCCTAGCACAGATACGCAGTATTTT.

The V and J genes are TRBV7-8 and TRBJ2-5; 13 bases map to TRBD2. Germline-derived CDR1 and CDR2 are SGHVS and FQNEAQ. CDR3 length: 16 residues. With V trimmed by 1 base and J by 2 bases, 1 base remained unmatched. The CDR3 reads CASSLELAGGQETQYF. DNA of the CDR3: TGTGCCAGCAGCTTAGAACTAGCGGGGGGGCAAGAGACCCAGTACTTC.

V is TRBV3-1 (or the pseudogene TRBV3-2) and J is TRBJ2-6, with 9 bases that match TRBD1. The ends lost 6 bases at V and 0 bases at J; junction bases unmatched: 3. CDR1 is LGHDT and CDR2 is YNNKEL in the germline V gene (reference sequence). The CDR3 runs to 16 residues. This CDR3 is CASRDRGISGANVLTF. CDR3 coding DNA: TGTGCCAGCAGAGACAGGGGGATCTCTGGGGCCAACGTCCTGACTTTC.

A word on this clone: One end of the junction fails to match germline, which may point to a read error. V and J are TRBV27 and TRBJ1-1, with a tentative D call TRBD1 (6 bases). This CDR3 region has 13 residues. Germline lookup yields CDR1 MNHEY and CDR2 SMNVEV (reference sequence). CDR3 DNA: TGTGCCAGCAGTTTAAGGGGGAACATTGAAGCTTTCTTT. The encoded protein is CASSLRGNIEAFF.

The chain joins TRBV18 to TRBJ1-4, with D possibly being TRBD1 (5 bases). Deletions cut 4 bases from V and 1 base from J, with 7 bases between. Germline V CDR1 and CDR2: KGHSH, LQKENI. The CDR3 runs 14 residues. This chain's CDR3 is CASSQGKTNEKLFF. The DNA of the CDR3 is TGTGCCAGCTCACAGGGGAAAACTAATGAAAAACTGTTTTTT.

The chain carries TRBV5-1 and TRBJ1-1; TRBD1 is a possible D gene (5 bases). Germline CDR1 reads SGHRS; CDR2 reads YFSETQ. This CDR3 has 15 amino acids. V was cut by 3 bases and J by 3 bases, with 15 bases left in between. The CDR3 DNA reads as TGCGCCAGCAGCTCCGAGGGGAGGCGGCACACTGAAGCTTTCTTT. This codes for CASSSEGRRHTEAFF.

The CDR3: CASSLGQVNTGELFF. CDR3 nucleotide sequence: TGCGCCAGCAGCTTGGGGCAGGTAAACACCGGGGAGCTGTTTTTT. The V gene is TRBV5-1, the J gene TRBJ2-2; D unresolved. Germline V gene data show CDR1 as SGHRS and CDR2 as YFSETQ. V lost 0 bases to trimming and J lost 2 bases, with 8 bases between them. This CDR3 is 15 amino acids long.

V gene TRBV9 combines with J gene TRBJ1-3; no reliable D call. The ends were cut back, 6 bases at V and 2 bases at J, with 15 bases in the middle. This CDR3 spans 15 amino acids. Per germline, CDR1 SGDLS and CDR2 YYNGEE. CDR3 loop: CASTKRQDTGNTIYF. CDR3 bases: TGTGCCAGCACTAAAAGGCAAGACACTGGAAACACCATATATTTT.

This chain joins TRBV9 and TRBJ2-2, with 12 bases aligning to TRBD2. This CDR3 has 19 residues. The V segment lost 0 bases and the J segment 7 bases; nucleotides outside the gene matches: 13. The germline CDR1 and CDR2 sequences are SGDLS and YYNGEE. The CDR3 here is CASSVDARLAGERFGELFF. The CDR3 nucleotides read TGTGCCAGCAGCGTAGATGCGAGACTAGCGGGAGAAAGATTCGGGGAGCTGTTTTTT.

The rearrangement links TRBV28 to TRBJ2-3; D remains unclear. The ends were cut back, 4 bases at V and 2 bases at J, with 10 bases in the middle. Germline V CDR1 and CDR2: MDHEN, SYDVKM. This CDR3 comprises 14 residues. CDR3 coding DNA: TGTGCCAGCAGTTCCTACGATTCCACAGATACGCAGTATTTT. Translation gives CASSSYDSTDTQYF.

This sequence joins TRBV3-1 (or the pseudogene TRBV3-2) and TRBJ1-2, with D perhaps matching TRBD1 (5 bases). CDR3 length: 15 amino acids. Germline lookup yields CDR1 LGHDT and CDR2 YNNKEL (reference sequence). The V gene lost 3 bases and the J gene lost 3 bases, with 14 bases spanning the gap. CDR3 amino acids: CASSQFLGVDYGYTF. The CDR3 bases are TGTGCCAGCAGCCAGTTCTTAGGGGTCGACTATGGCTACACCTTC.

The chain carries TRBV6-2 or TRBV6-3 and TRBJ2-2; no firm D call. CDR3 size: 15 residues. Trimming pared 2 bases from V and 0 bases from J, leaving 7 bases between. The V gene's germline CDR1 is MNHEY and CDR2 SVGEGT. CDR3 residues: CASSYVAANTGELFF. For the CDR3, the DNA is TGTGCCAGCAGTTACGTGGCAGCGAACACCGGGGAGCTGTTTTTT.

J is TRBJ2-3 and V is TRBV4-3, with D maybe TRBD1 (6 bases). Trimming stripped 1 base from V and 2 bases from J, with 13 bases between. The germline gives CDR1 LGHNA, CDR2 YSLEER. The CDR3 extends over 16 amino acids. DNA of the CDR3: TGCGCCAGCAGCCAAGGCCGGGACACAAACACAGATACGCAGTATTTT. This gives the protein CASSQGRDTNTDTQYF.

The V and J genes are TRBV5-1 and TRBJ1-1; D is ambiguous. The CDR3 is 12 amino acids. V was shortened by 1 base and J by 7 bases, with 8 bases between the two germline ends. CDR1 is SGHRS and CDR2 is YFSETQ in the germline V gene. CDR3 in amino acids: CASSLSLGEAFF. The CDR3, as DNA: TGCGCCAGCAGCTTGTCCCTAGGTGAAGCTTTCTTT.

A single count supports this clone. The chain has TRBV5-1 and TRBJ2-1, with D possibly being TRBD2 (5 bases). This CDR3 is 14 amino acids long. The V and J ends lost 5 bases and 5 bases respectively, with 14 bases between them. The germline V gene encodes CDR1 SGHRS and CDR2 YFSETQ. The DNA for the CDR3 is TGCGCCAGCAGTAAAGGACTCGAACACAATGAGCAGTTCTTC. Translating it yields CASSKGLEHNEQFF.

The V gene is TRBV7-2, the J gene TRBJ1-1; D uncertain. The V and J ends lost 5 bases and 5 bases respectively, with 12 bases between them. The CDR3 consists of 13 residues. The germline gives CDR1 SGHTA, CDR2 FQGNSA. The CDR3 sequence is CASSTHRDTEAFF. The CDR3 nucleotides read TGTGCCAGCAGCACTCACAGAGATACTGAAGCTTTCTTT.

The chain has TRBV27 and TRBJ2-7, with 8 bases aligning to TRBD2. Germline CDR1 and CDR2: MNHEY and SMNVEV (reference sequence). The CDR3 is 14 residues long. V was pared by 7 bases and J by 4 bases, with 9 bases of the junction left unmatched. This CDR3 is CASKKGLGGYEQYF. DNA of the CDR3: TGTGCCAGCAAGAAGGGACTAGGGGGATACGAGCAGTACTTC.

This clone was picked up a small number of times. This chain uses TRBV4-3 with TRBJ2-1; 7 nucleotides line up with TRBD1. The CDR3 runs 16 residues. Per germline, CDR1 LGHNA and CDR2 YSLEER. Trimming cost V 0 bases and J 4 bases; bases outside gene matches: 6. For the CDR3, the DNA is TGCGCCAGCAGCCAAGAGGCGCTGACAGGGTACAATGAGCAGTTCTTC. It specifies CASSQEALTGYNEQFF.

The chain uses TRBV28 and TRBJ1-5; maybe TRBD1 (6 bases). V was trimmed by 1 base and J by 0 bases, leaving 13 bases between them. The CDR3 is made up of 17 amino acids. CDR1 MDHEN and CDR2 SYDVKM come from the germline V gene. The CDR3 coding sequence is TGTGCCAGCAGTTTATACTACAGGGAGTATAGCAATCAGCCCCAGCATTTT. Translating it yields CASSLYYREYSNQPQHF. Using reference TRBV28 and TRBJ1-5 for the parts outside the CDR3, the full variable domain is DVKVTQSSRYLVKRTGEKVFLECVQDMDHENMFWYRQDPGLGLRLIYFSYDVKMKEKGDIPEGYSVSREKKERFSLILESASTNQTSMYLCASSLYYREYSNQPQHFGDGTRLSIL.

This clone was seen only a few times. CDR3 amino acids: CASSLVGTSGGARETQYF. The CDR3, as DNA: TGTGCCAGCAGCTTAGTGGGGACTAGCGGGGGGGCACGAGAGACCCAGTACTTC. V gene TRBV11-2 combines with J gene TRBJ2-5; 16 bases fit TRBD2. This CDR3 spans 18 amino acids. Germline CDR1 is SGHAT and CDR2 is FQNNGV. The trim removed 1 base at V and 4 bases at J, leaving 6 bases unmatched.

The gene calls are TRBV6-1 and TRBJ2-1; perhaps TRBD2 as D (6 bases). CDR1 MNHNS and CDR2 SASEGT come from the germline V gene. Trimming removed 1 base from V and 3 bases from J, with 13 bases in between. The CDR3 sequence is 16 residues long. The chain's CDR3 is CASSEGGTAFYNEQFF. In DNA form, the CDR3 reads TGTGCCAGCAGTGAAGGTGGGACTGCTTTCTACAATGAGCAGTTCTTC.

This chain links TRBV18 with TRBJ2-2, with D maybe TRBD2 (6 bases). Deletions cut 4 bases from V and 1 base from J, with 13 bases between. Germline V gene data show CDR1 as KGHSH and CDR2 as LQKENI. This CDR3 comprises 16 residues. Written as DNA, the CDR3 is TGTGCCAGCTCACGGGGGACTGGGAAGAACACCGGGGAGCTGTTTTTT. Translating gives CASSRGTGKNTGELFF.

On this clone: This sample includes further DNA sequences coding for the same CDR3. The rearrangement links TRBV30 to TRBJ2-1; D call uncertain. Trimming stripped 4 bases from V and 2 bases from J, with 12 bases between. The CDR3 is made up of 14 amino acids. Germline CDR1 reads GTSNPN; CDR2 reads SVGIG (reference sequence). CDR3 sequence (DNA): TGTGCCTGGAAACCCCGAATAGCCTACAATGAGCAGTTCTTC. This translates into CAWKPRIAYNEQFF.

Here the CDR3 reads CASRMDRQGNTEAFF. In nucleotides, the CDR3 is TGTGCCAGCAGGATGGATAGACAGGGAAACACTGAAGCTTTCTTT. The genes are TRBV2 and TRBJ1-1; 7 bases agree with TRBD1. Germline lookup yields CDR1 SNHLY and CDR2 FYNNEI. Trimming at V came to 6 bases and at J to 2 bases, leaving 9 bases not matched to a gene. The CDR3 extends over 15 amino acids. Looking up the rest from reference TRBV2 and TRBJ1-1 gives the full variable domain: EPEVTQTPSHQVTQMGQEVILRCVPISNHLYFYWYRQILGQKVEFLVSFYNNEISEKSEIFDDQFSVERPDGSNFTLKIRSTKLEDSAMYFCASRMDRQGNTEAFFGQGTRLTVV.

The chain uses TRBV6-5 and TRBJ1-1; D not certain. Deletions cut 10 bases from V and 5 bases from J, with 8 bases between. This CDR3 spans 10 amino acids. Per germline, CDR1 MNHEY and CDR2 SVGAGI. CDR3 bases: TGTGCCACCTTCGGGACTGAAGCTTTCTTT. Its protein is CATFGTEAFF.

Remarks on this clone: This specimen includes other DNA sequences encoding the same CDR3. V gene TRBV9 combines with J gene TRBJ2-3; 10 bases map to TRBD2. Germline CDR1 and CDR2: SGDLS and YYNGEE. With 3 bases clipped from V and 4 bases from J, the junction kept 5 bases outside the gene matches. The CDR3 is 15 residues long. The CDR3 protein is CASSASGRGADTQYF. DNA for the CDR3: TGTGCCAGCAGCGCCAGCGGGAGGGGTGCAGATACGCAGTATTTT.

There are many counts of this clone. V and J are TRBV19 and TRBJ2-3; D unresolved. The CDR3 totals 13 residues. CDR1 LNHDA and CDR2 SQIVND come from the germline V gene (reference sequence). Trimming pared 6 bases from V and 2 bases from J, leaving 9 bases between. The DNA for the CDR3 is TGTGCCAGTAGACAGCAGGACACAGATACGCAGTATTTT. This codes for CASRQQDTDTQYF.

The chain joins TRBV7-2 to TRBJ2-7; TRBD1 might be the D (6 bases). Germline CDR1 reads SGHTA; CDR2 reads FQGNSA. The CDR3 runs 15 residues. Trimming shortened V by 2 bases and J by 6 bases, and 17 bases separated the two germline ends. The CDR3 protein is CASSLPNTGMGEQYF. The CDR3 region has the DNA TGTGCCAGCAGCTTACCGAACACAGGGATGGGCGAGCAGTACTTC.

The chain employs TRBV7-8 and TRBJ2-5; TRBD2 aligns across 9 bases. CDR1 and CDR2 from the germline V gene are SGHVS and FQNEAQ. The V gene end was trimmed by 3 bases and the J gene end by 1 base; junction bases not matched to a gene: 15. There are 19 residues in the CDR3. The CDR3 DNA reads TGTGCCAGCAGCTTCTCCGAGGGTGGAGTAGCGGGGGCCCAAGAGACCCAGTACTTC. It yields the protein CASSFSEGGVAGAQETQYF.

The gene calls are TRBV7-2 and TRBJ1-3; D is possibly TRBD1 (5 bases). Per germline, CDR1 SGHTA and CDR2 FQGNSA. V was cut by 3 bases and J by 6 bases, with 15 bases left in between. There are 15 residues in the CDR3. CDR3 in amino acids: CASSFGRVAENTIYF. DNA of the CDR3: TGTGCCAGCAGCTTCGGCAGGGTAGCTGAAAACACCATATATTTT.

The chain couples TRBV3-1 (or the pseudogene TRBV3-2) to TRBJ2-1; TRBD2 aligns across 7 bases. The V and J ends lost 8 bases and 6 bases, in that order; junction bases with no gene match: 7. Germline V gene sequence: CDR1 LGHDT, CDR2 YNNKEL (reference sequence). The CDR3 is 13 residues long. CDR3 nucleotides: TGTGCCAGCGGCGTCGGGGGGTCCAATGAGCAGTTCTTC. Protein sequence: CASGVGGSNEQFF.